This T cell receptor beta chain originates from a study of blood T cell repertoires in COVID-19. Turning to the study itself: T cells, B-cell-depleted T cells, or PBMCs provided the cDNA or gDNA that served as material.

Some clones are missing from TCRdb's copy, which holds only in-frame ones; the method was immunoSEQ multiplex PCR. The sample includes under 200,000 clones, approximately 90% of them seen just once. The germline CDR1 and CDR2 sequences are MGHDK and SYGVNS. V lost 4 bases and J 5 bases, leaving 8 bases between the germline ends. CDR3 length equals 12 residues. Sequencing input: peripheral blood. This TCR derives from a middle-aged man with active or convalescent COVID-19. J is TRBJ1-2 and V is TRBV25-1; the D gene is possibly TRBD1 (6 bases). As DNA, the CDR3 is TGTGCCAGCAGTGTCGGACAGTATGGCTACACCTTC. Translation: CASSVGQYGYTF.